This is a list of T cell receptor beta chains from one sample in a study of T cells after yellow fever vaccination. TCRdb fed the 5' RACE reads into MiXCR, producing one record per CDR3 protein. Among 150,000 to 200,000 distinct CDR3 sequences listed, about 10% were seen once. This material consisted of CD8+ T cells sorted from PBMCs, taken 15 days after the yellow fever booster vaccination. These receptors all stem from a man between 18 and 35 years old who received the YFV17D yellow fever vaccine. Both conserved end residues are part of each CDR3. The D gene is left open where the match is weak. Some rows have no size entry. The others give once, few or many, or a class for an expanded clone.

d_gene: NA; abundance: NA; v_gene: TRBV4-1; j_gene: TRBJ1-5; CDR3nt: TGCGCCAGCAGCCAAGAATCAGAGAGGGGCTATCAGCCCCAGCATTTT; CDR3aa: CASSQESERGYQPQHF
d_gene: TRBD1; abundance: few; v_gene: TRBV12-3/TRBV12-4; j_gene: TRBJ1-2; CDR3nt: TGTGCCATCGACAGGGTTGACGGCTACACCTTC; CDR3aa: CAIDRVDGYTF
d_gene: NA; abundance: many; v_gene: TRBV5-1; j_gene: TRBJ2-3; CDR3nt: TGCGCCAGCAATCCGGGGTACACAGATACGCAGTATTTT; CDR3aa: CASNPGYTDTQYF
d_gene: NA; abundance: few; v_gene: TRBV24-1; j_gene: TRBJ2-3; CDR3nt: TGTGCCACCAGTGGCAGGGCCACAGATACGCAGTATTTT; CDR3aa: CATSGRATDTQYF
d_gene: NA; abundance: NA; v_gene: TRBV7-6; j_gene: TRBJ2-1; CDR3nt: TGTGCCAGCAGCTTAGTAGGGAGCTCCTACAATGAGCAGTTCTTC; CDR3aa: CASSLVGSSYNEQFF
d_gene: NA; abundance: few; v_gene: TRBV25-1; j_gene: TRBJ1-2; CDR3nt: TGTGCCAGCAGTGAATGGGGGCTCCGTGATGGCTACACCTTC; CDR3aa: CASSEWGLRDGYTF
d_gene: TRBD2; abundance: NA; v_gene: TRBV7-9; j_gene: TRBJ2-7; CDR3nt: TGTGCCAGCAGCTGGGAGGGGTCCTACGAGCAGTACTTC; CDR3aa: CASSWEGSYEQYF
d_gene: NA; abundance: few; v_gene: TRBV2; j_gene: TRBJ2-7; CDR3nt: TGTGCCAGCAGTGGTAGACAGGCCCACTACGAGCAGTACTTC; CDR3aa: CASSGRQAHYEQYF
d_gene: TRBD2; abundance: NA; v_gene: TRBV5-1; j_gene: TRBJ2-5; CDR3nt: TGCGCCAGCAGCTTCAGACTAGCGGGGAGCCAAGAGACCCAGTACTTC; CDR3aa: CASSFRLAGSQETQYF
d_gene: NA; abundance: few; v_gene: TRBV6-2/TRBV6-3; j_gene: TRBJ1-5; CDR3nt: TGTGCCAGCAGTTACGCGGGGTTCCAGGGTCAGCCCCAGCATTTT; CDR3aa: CASSYAGFQGQPQHF
d_gene: NA; abundance: few; v_gene: TRBV4-1; j_gene: TRBJ1-5; CDR3nt: TGCGCCAGCAGCCAAGTCGTGGGCAGGGACAATCAGCCCCAGCATTTT; CDR3aa: CASSQVVGRDNQPQHF
d_gene: NA; abundance: NA; v_gene: TRBV4-3; j_gene: TRBJ1-4; CDR3nt: TGCGCCAGCAGGCCTGACAGAACCGATGAAAAACTGTTTTTT; CDR3aa: CASRPDRTDEKLFF
d_gene: NA; abundance: NA; v_gene: TRBV10-2; j_gene: TRBJ2-3; CDR3nt: TGCGCCAGCAGTGAGTCGGAAGAGAGGGATACGCAGTATTTT; CDR3aa: CASSESEERDTQYF
d_gene: NA; abundance: NA; v_gene: TRBV4-1; j_gene: TRBJ2-2; CDR3nt: TGCGCCAGCAGCCAAGATGACAGACTCACCGGGGAGCTGTTT; CDR3aa: CASSQDDRLTGELF
d_gene: NA; abundance: NA; v_gene: TRBV6-2/TRBV6-3; j_gene: TRBJ1-1; CDR3nt: TGTGCCAGAAGTTACTCGACCGCATTACCCGGGCCTGAAGCTTTCTTT; CDR3aa: CARSYSTALPGPEAFF